Below, 27 T cell receptor beta chains from the same sample are listed, as sequenced in a study of blood T cell repertoires in COVID-19. Repertoires were generated with immunoSEQ multiplex PCR, while TCRdb's copy carries only in-frame clones and drops some. Of about 210,000 clones listed, roughly four fifths are singletons. Sample: peripheral blood. These receptors all stem from a woman in her 50s with active or convalescent COVID-19.

The V and J genes are TRBV5-1 and TRBJ2-1; 8 nucleotides match TRBD2. This CDR3 has 15 amino acids. The germline V gene has CDR1 SGHRS and CDR2 YFSETQ. The ends lost 0 bases at V and 8 bases at J; junction bases unmatched: 7. This CDR3 is CASSLAAGGVDEQFF. The CDR3 DNA is TGCGCCAGCAGCTTGGCGGCGGGGGGTGTAGATGAGCAGTTCTTC. The complete variable domain, with remaining parts taken from reference TRBV5-1 and TRBJ2-1, reads KAGVTQTPRYLIKTRGQQVTLSCSPISGHRSVSWYQQTPGQGLQFLFEYFSETQRNKGNFPGRFSGRQFSNSRSEMNVSTLELGDSALYLCASSLAAGGVDEQFFGPGTRLTVL.

The rearrangement joins TRBV2 to TRBJ1-1; D might be TRBD1 (5 bases). Per the germline V gene, CDR1 is SNHLY and CDR2 is FYNNEI. The CDR3 spans 13 residues. V was shortened by 3 bases and J by 4 bases, with 9 bases between the two germline ends. DNA for the CDR3: TGTGCCAGCAGTGAGGGCAGGGCCACTGAAGCTTTCTTT. The encoded protein is CASSEGRATEAFF.

The J gene is TRBJ2-1, the V gene TRBV5-1, with 12 bases that match TRBD2. The CDR3 is 18 residues long. Germline values: CDR1 SGHRS, CDR2 YFSETQ. The V segment lost 1 base and the J segment 0 bases; nucleotides outside the gene matches: 5. The CDR3 region is CASSLILAGGSSYNEQFF. The CDR3 DNA is TGCGCCAGCAGCTTGATACTAGCGGGGGGCAGCTCCTACAATGAGCAGTTCTTC.

The CDR3 loop is CASSLGETNEKLFF. CDR3 sequence (DNA): TGCGCCAGCAGTCTCGGGGAGACTAATGAAAAACTGTTTTTT. The chain joins TRBV4-1 to TRBJ1-4; D unclear. V lost 6 bases and J 2 bases, leaving 10 bases between the germline ends. Germline lookup yields CDR1 MGHRA and CDR2 YSYEKL. The length of the CDR3 is 14 residues.

The CDR3 is CASSFGYPVYAQYF. In DNA form, the CDR3 reads TGTGCCAGCTCCTTCGGGTACCCCGTGTACGCGCAGTATTTT. The chain couples TRBV11-3 to TRBJ2-3; D remains unclear. CDR1 and CDR2 from the germline V gene are SGHNT and YENEEA. The CDR3 extends over 14 amino acids. V dropped 8 bases and J dropped 10 bases, with 22 bases sitting between them.

This chain uses TRBV5-1 with TRBJ2-3; 9 nucleotides agree with TRBD1. The V gene's germline CDR1 is SGHRS and CDR2 YFSETQ. The CDR3 length is 15 residues. The V and J ends lost 2 bases and 3 bases, in that order; junction bases with no gene match: 4. The CDR3 is CASSFLTGGTDTQYF. The CDR3 nucleotides are TGCGCCAGCAGCTTCTTGACAGGGGGGACAGATACGCAGTATTTT. The full variable domain, completed using reference TRBV5-1 and TRBJ2-3, is KAGVTQTPRYLIKTRGQQVTLSCSPISGHRSVSWYQQTPGQGLQFLFEYFSETQRNKGNFPGRFSGRQFSNSRSEMNVSTLELGDSALYLCASSFLTGGTDTQYFGPGTRLTVL.

V and J are TRBV28 and TRBJ1-2, with 8 bases lining up with TRBD1. Germline trimming cut 10 bases from V and 7 bases from J; bases unmatched to any gene: 5. This CDR3 region has 11 residues. Germline V gene data show CDR1 as MDHEN and CDR2 as SYDVKM. The CDR3 reads CANGQGGGYTF. Here the CDR3 DNA reads TGTGCCAACGGACAGGGAGGTGGCTACACCTTC.

The chain joins TRBV5-5 to TRBJ1-2; D perhaps matches TRBD1 (5 bases). CDR1 is SGHKS, CDR2 YYEKEE, per germline (reference sequence). The CDR3 is made up of 16 amino acids. Trimming cost V 1 base and J 4 bases, with 17 bases left between them. As DNA, the CDR3 is TGTGCCAGCAGCTTGAGGCAGGGTGAAATTTCCTATGGCTACACCTTC. Translating it yields CASSLRQGEISYGYTF.

This clone occurred once. V and J are TRBV14 and TRBJ1-2; possible D gene TRBD1, 6 bases. The CDR3 covers 17 residues. The V end was cut by 4 bases, the J end by 5 bases, with 23 bases between. Germline assignment: CDR1 SGHDN and CDR2 FVKESK. The CDR3 spells CASSPLLSRSGDYGYTF. The CDR3 DNA reads as TGTGCCAGCAGCCCACTACTTTCGAGGTCAGGGGATTATGGCTACACCTTC.

The V call is TRBV5-1, the J call TRBJ1-3; no reliable D call. Germline lookup yields CDR1 SGHRS and CDR2 YFSETQ. The CDR3 extends over 15 amino acids. With 3 bases removed from V and 3 bases from J, the gap between germline ends came to 13 bases. The CDR3 coding sequence is TGCGCCAGCAGCTCTGCCGACGGAGTTGGAAACACCATATATTTT. Its translation is CASSSADGVGNTIYF.

The chain carries TRBV19 and TRBJ1-2, with 9 bases identical to TRBD1. V shed 8 bases and J 8 bases; nucleotides not matched to a gene: 3. This CDR3 is built from 11 residues. Germline CDR1 reads LNHDA; CDR2 reads SQIVND (reference sequence). The CDR3 DNA reads TGTGCCAGTTTGGACAGGGGCGGCTACACCTTC. This gives the protein CASLDRGGYTF.

The DNA of the CDR3 is TGCGCCAGCAGCAGACAGGGGGCCGAAGTGTACACTGAAGCTTTCTTT. Its protein product is CASSRQGAEVYTEAFF. V usage is TRBV5-1 and J usage is TRBJ1-1, with 10 bases aligning to TRBD1. This CDR3 spans 16 amino acids. With V trimmed by 4 bases and J by 3 bases, 9 bases remained unmatched. The germline gives CDR1 SGHRS, CDR2 YFSETQ.

This clone appeared a few times. The chain recombines TRBV6-5 with TRBJ2-1, with D tentatively TRBD1 (6 bases). V lost 4 bases and J 1 base, leaving 11 bases between the germline ends. CDR1 is MNHEY, CDR2 SVGAGI, per germline. This CDR3 has 15 residues. The chain's CDR3 is CASSLGRGSYNEQFF. As DNA, the CDR3 is TGTGCCAGCAGTTTGGGCAGGGGATCCTACAATGAGCAGTTCTTC.

The genes are TRBV28 and TRBJ1-5, with D possibly being TRBD1 (5 bases). The CDR3 consists of 12 residues. The V end was cut by 7 bases, the J end by 5 bases, with 9 bases between. Germline CDR1 and CDR2: MDHEN and SYDVKM. The CDR3 loop is CASNWGDQPQHF. CDR3 nucleotides: TGTGCCAGCAACTGGGGGGATCAGCCCCAGCATTTT. Full variable domain (remainder filled in from reference TRBV28 and TRBJ1-5): DVKVTQSSRYLVKRTGEKVFLECVQDMDHENMFWYRQDPGLGLRLIYFSYDVKMKEKGDIPEGYSVSREKKERFSLILESASTNQTSMYLCASNWGDQPQHFGDGTRLSIL.

The chain combines TRBV2 with TRBJ2-4; 7 bases are shared with TRBD1. Germline values: CDR1 SNHLY, CDR2 FYNNEI. CDR3 length: 13 residues. V lost 10 bases to trimming and J lost 3 bases; unmatched junction nucleotides: 6. The CDR3 DNA is TGTGCCATCGGACAGGTTGACAAAAACATTCAGTACTTC. Its protein is CAIGQVDKNIQYF.

CDR3 loop: CASADRGLFSPLHF. For the CDR3, the DNA is TGTGCCAGCGCGGACAGGGGGCTTTTTTCACCCCTCCACTTT. This chain uses TRBV28 with TRBJ1-6; 11 bases agree with TRBD1. Germline V gene lookup returns CDR1 MDHEN and CDR2 SYDVKM. The V segment lost 8 bases and the J segment 9 bases; nucleotides outside the gene matches: 6. The CDR3 length is 14 residues.

J is TRBJ1-1 and V is TRBV7-9; unclear D gene. The germline gives CDR1 SEHNR, CDR2 FQNEAQ (reference sequence). The CDR3 is 13 amino acids. V was clipped by 5 bases and J by 1 base, with 8 bases between them. This CDR3 reads CASSRDWNTEAFF. In DNA form, the CDR3 reads TGTGCCAGCAGCCGCGACTGGAACACTGAAGCTTTCTTT. Using reference TRBV7-9 and TRBJ1-1 for the parts outside the CDR3, the full variable domain is DTGVSQNPRHKITKRGQNVTFRCDPISEHNRLYWYRQTLGQGPEFLTYFQNEAQLEKSRLLSDRFSAERPKGSFSTLEIQRTEQGDSAMYLCASSRDWNTEAFFGQGTRLTVV.

The chain joins TRBV7-6 to TRBJ2-6, with no clear D. Germline CDR1 and CDR2: SGHVS and FNYEAQ. This CDR3 has 19 amino acids. V lost 1 base to trimming and J lost 0 bases, with 16 bases between them. This CDR3 is CASSLVARQIISGANVLTF. The DNA of the CDR3 is TGTGCCAGCAGCTTAGTCGCCAGGCAGATTATCTCTGGGGCCAACGTCCTGACTTTC.

This clone has more than one count but fewer than ten. This chain links TRBV18 with TRBJ2-2; perhaps TRBD2 as D (6 bases). The V and J ends lost 3 bases and 0 bases respectively, with 11 bases between them. Germline V gene sequence: CDR1 KGHSH, CDR2 LQKENI. The CDR3 loop spans 16 amino acids. The CDR3 nucleotides read TGTGCCAGCTCACCCTCCGGGACTGCGAACACCGGGGAGCTGTTTTTT. Translation: CASSPSGTANTGELFF.

On this clone: An end of the junction differs from the germline gene, which may be a read error. The CDR3 loop reads CASREGTSGLETQYF. As DNA, the CDR3 is TGTGCCAGCAGGGAAGGGACTAGCGGGCTGGAGACCCAGTACTTC. This sequence joins TRBV2 and TRBJ2-5; 12 bases match TRBD2. The CDR3 has 15 residues. CDR1 is SNHLY, CDR2 FYNNEI, per germline.

Notes on this clone: Other DNA sequences of this sample code for an identical CDR3. The chain combines TRBV7-9 with TRBJ1-2; D perhaps matches TRBD1 (5 bases). CDR1 and CDR2 from the germline V gene are SEHNR and FQNEAQ (reference sequence). The V end was cut by 1 base, the J end by 6 bases, with 15 bases between. CDR3 length: 15 amino acids. The CDR3 region is CASSLETGRAHGYTF. In DNA, the CDR3 is TGTGCCAGCAGCTTAGAAACGGGCAGGGCGCATGGCTACACCTTC.

Written as DNA, the CDR3 is TGTGCCAGCAGTGCCTCGGACAGGGGCAATTCACCCCTCCACTTT. Protein sequence: CASSASDRGNSPLHF. The rearrangement links TRBV25-1 to TRBJ1-6, with 9 bases matching TRBD1. V was pared by 4 bases and J by 7 bases, with 5 bases of the junction left unmatched. Germline lookup yields CDR1 MGHDK and CDR2 SYGVNS. The CDR3 length is 15 residues.

The chain links TRBV18 to TRBJ1-3, with 7 bases matching TRBD1. The length of the CDR3 is 15 residues. The V gene's germline CDR1 is KGHSH and CDR2 LQKENI. Unmatched junction bases numbered 3, after V lost 4 bases and J lost 0 bases. CDR3 nucleotides: TGTGCCAGCTCACGAGCAGGGGGCTCTGGAAACACCATATATTTT. Translating it yields CASSRAGGSGNTIYF.

This chain joins TRBV9 and TRBJ1-3, with unresolved D. Germline lookup yields CDR1 SGDLS and CDR2 YYNGEE. The V end was cut by 1 base, the J end by 3 bases, with 20 bases between. CDR3 size: 18 residues. The CDR3 spells CASSVSGLGNSVGNTIYF. As DNA, the CDR3 is TGTGCCAGCAGCGTATCGGGGTTGGGAAACTCGGTTGGAAACACCATATATTTT.

The chain joins TRBV6-5 to TRBJ1-2, with D perhaps matching TRBD1 (6 bases). Germline assignment: CDR1 MNHEY and CDR2 SVGAGI. The CDR3 is 15 amino acids. V shed 4 bases and J shed 2 bases, with 14 bases lying between them. CDR3 sequence: CASSSYRVPNYGYTF. CDR3 in DNA: TGTGCCAGCAGTTCCTACAGGGTCCCCAACTATGGCTACACCTTC.

The chain has TRBV19 and TRBJ2-5, with D possibly being TRBD2 (6 bases). Trimming took 6 bases from V and 0 from J, leaving 17 bases between them. CDR1 is LNHDA and CDR2 is SQIVND in the germline V gene (reference sequence). CDR3 length equals 16 residues. CDR3 nucleotides: TGTGCCAGTAGCAATCCCGGGGGAGCGGACCAAGAGACCCAGTACTTC. Its translation is CASSNPGGADQETQYF.

The gene calls are TRBV4-1 and TRBJ1-4; 9 nucleotides agree with TRBD1. This CDR3 has 16 amino acids. The V gene's germline CDR1 is MGHRA and CDR2 YSYEKL. V shed 3 bases, J shed 8 bases, and the junction held 10 bases outside the gene matches. CDR3 coding DNA: TGCGCCAGCAGCCAGGAACCCCGACAGGGGGGCGAAAAACTGTTTTTT. It translates to CASSQEPRQGGEKLFF.